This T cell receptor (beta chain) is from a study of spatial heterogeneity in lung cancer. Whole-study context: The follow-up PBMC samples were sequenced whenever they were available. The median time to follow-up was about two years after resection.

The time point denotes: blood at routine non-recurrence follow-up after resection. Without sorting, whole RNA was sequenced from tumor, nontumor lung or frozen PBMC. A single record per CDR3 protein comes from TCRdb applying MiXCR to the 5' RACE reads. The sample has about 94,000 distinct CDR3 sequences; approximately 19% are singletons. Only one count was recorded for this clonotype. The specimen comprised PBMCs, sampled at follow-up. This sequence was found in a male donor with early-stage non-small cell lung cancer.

CDR3 nucleotide sequence: TGCAGCGTTAAGGAAGAGACCCAGTACTTC. It yields the protein CSVKEETQYF. This chain links TRBV29-1 with TRBJ2-5; no definite D call. Trimming stripped 5 bases from V and 3 bases from J, with 4 bases between. The CDR3 length is 10 residues. The germline V gene encodes CDR1 SQVTM and CDR2 ANQGSEA.